The TCR beta chain under discussion was sequenced for a study of cytotoxic CD8 clonotypes in ibrutinib-treated CLL. Study-level points and caveats: Baseline levels of clonality went above those of age-matched healthy donors and moved with circulating CD8+ T-cell counts.

Measured with immunoSEQ multiplex PCR; TCRdb has only the in-frame clones, and not every one. This table holds some 160,000 clones, roughly 77% found once. This clone has only a few counts. Its antigen is as yet unknown. This CDR3 is built from 11 residues. Deletions cut 9 bases from V and 5 bases from J, with 10 bases between. Germline V gene lookup returns CDR1 ENHRY and CDR2 SYGVKD. This chain uses TRBV10-3 with TRBJ2-5; the D gene is possibly TRBD2 (6 bases). The receptor comes from a human donor with chronic lymphocytic leukemia. The starting material was PBMCs, obtained after 12 months of ibrutinib treatment. CDR3 sequence reads: CAMGLGETQYF. The CDR3 DNA follows: TGTGCCATGGGACTTGGTGAGACCCAGTACTTC.